The 10 T cell receptor beta chains listed next were all sequenced from one sample in a study of CD8+CD57+ T cells in acquired aplastic anemia. TCR beta VDJ and CDR3 profiles were obtained from a genomic DNA template. MiXCR, run by TCRdb on the reads, gives a single entry per CDR3 protein. Altogether 200,000 to 250,000 distinct CDR3 sequences are present, around 60% being singletons, with the ten largest covering around 28%. The specimen sequenced was sorted CD4+, CD8+, or CD8+CD57+ T cells (not recorded which) from PBMCs. The receptors were sampled from a human donor in good health.

This clonotype has more than one count but fewer than ten. The rearrangement joins TRBV11-2 to TRBJ1-2; D perhaps matches TRBD1 (6 bases). The V end lost 2 bases, the J end lost 7 bases, and 14 bases lay between the germline ends. From germline, CDR1 is SGHAT and CDR2 FQNNGV. CDR3 length: 14 amino acids. The CDR3 nucleotides read TGTGCCAGCAGCTTATCGGGGGGGGCAGCTGGCTACACCTTC. Encoded protein: CASSLSGGAAGYTF.

As to this clonotype: One junction end disagrees with the germline gene, perhaps due to a read error. This sequence joins TRBV5-1 and TRBJ1-1; a weak D match, TRBD1 (5 bases). This CDR3 is built from 13 residues. The germline V gene encodes CDR1 SGHRS and CDR2 YFSETQ. The CDR3 is CASSFTGGTEAFF. The CDR3 bases are TGTGCCAGCAGTTTTACGGGGGGCACTGAAGCTTTCTTT.

With regard to this clonotype: A much larger clone differs by one base, so this may be a read error. This CDR3 fails to terminate in the conserved phenylalanine or tryptophan, so it likely reflects a read error. The V gene is TRBV14, the J gene TRBJ2-3, with a weak D call TRBD2 (6 bases). The germline gives CDR1 SGHDN, CDR2 FVKESK. The germline V and J ends were trimmed by 4 bases and 0 bases, with 14 bases remaining between them. The CDR3 runs 16 residues. CDR3 residues: CASSPLAGMSTDTQYS. The CDR3 DNA reads as TGTGCCAGCAGCCCACTGGCGGGGATGAGCACAGATACGCAGTATTCT.

Comments on this clonotype: Sequence at one end of the junction differs from germline and may be a read error. V is TRBV7-9 and J is TRBJ2-7, with D tentatively TRBD1 (5 bases). Germline lookup yields CDR1 SEHNR and CDR2 FQNEAQ (reference sequence). This CDR3 spans 13 amino acids. The CDR3 DNA is TGCGCCAGCAGCTTGGTGCGACAGAACGAGCAGTACTTC. It yields the protein CASSLVRQNEQYF.

The chain recombines TRBV5-1 with TRBJ1-1; TRBD1 matches 10 bases. The ends lost 4 bases at V and 4 bases at J; junction bases unmatched: 7. The CDR3 sequence is 15 residues long. CDR1 is SGHRS, CDR2 YFSETQ, per germline. CDR3 sequence: CASSPQGQGSTEAFF. CDR3 coding DNA: TGCGCCAGCAGCCCGCAGGGACAGGGGAGCACTGAAGCTTTCTTT.

This clonotype has at least ten counts. This chain uses TRBV15 with TRBJ2-1; either TRBD1 or TRBD2 may fit D (5 bases each). CDR3 size: 15 residues. The germline V and J ends were trimmed by 3 bases and 0 bases, with 9 bases remaining between them. Germline V gene data show CDR1 as LNHNV and CDR2 as YYDKDF (reference sequence). The CDR3 nucleotides read TGTGCCACCAGCAGGGGACGGTCCTCCTACAATGAGCAGTTCTTC. As protein: CATSRGRSSYNEQFF.

The chain has TRBV12-3 or TRBV12-4 and TRBJ2-7; 7 bases fit TRBD1. The CDR3 length is 14 residues. J gave up 9 bases and V 5 bases, and 13 bases lay outside the gene matches. The CDR3 DNA follows: TGTGCCAGCAGTGAACATCGGACAGGCCCGGCGCAGTACTTC. Protein sequence: CASSEHRTGPAQYF.

This clonotype came up many times. This chain uses TRBV19 with TRBJ1-1, with D unclear. Trimming removed 3 bases from V and 0 bases from J, with 8 bases in between. The CDR3 is 14 residues long. CDR1 and CDR2 (germline): LNHDA, SQIVND (reference sequence). This CDR3 is CASSIWDVNTEAFF. The DNA of the CDR3 is TGTGCCAGTAGTATTTGGGATGTGAACACTGAAGCTTTCTTT. Full variable domain (remainder filled in from reference TRBV19 and TRBJ1-1): DGGITQSPKYLFRKEGQNVTLSCEQNLNHDAMYWYRQDPGQGLRLIYYSQIVNDFQKGDIAEGYSVSREKKESFPLTVTSAQKNPTAFYLCASSIWDVNTEAFFGQGTRLTVV.

The chain joins TRBV20-1 to TRBJ1-6; D is uncertain. V lost 8 bases, J lost 0 bases, and 8 bases lay in between. The CDR3 has 13 residues. Germline V gives CDR1 DFQATT, CDR2 SNEGSKA (reference sequence). As DNA, the CDR3 is TGCAGTTCACTAACCTCCTATAATTCACCCCTCCACTTT. Protein: CSSLTSYNSPLHF.

As concerns this clonotype: Germline is not matched at one junction end, which may reflect a read error. This chain uses TRBV15 with TRBJ1-1; D perhaps matches TRBD1 (5 bases). The CDR3 totals 14 residues. Germline V gene lookup returns CDR1 LNHNV and CDR2 YYDKDF (reference sequence). Here the CDR3 reads CASSLIQVNTEAFF. Written as DNA, the CDR3 is TGTGCCAGCAGCTTAATACAGGTGAACACTGAAGCTTTCTTT. Using reference TRBV15 and TRBJ1-1 for the parts outside the CDR3, the full variable domain is DAMVIQNPRYQVTQFGKPVTLSCSQTLNHNVMYWYQQKSSQAPKLLFHYYDKDFNNEADTPDNFQSRRPNTSFCFLDIRSPGLGDTAMYLCASSLIQVNTEAFFGQGTRLTVV.